Listed below are T cell receptor beta chains from one sample, sequenced in a study of T-cell reconstitution after alpha-beta-depleted transplantation in children. TCRdb analysed the PCR reads with MiXCR anew, one entry per CDR3 protein. This table has about 210,000 distinct CDR3 sequences, around a sixth appearing once. The sample here was PBMCs, mostly from graft donor cells, taken 360 days after TCRalphabeta/CD19-depleted stem cell transplant. These receptors were collected from a male patient aged 2-15 years who had a stem cell transplant for acute lymphoblastic leukemia, so the T cells may come from the graft donor. Both conserved end residues are trimmed from each CDR3. Size is stated for part of the rows, as once, few or many counts, or as a class when the clone is expanded.

CDR3 protein	clone size	V gene	J gene
ASSSQQGNTGELF	few	TRBV7-2	TRBJ2-2
ASSPWGEYGMNTEAF	-	TRBV5-1	TRBJ1-1
ASSRFAGTGLY	-	TRBV4-3	TRBJ2-7
ATQSQHLKETQY	few	TRBV6-1	TRBJ2-5
ASSSRGYNEQF	-	TRBV27	TRBJ2-1
ASSAHIPSYNEQF	-	TRBV7-2	TRBJ2-1
ASTLLGWGANVLT	few	TRBV6-5	TRBJ2-6
ASSRTGWDTEAF	few	TRBV7-8	TRBJ1-1
SADRQVNHEQY	few	TRBV20-1	TRBJ2-7
ASSPLGYQPQH	few	TRBV11-2	TRBJ1-5
ATSGPSGSSYNEQF	few	TRBV15	TRBJ2-1
ASSLWGQNTEAF	many	TRBV27	TRBJ1-1
ASFGGADTQY	-	TRBV2	TRBJ2-3
ASSTGRVNTEAF	-	TRBV11-2	TRBJ1-1
ATSETPGQQAYEQY	few	TRBV24-1	TRBJ2-7